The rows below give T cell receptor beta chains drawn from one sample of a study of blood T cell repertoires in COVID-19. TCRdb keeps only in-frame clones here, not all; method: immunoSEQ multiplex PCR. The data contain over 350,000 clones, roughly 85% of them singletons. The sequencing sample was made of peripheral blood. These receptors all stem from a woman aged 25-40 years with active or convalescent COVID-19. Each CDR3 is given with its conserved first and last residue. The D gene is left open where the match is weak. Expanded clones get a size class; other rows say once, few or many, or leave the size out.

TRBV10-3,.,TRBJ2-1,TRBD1,TGTGCCACCTGGGACAGGGGGACTAATCAGCAGTTCTTC,CATWDRGTNQQFF
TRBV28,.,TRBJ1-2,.,TGTGCCAGCAGTCCTCAGCCACTATATGGCTACACCTTC,CASSPQPLYGYTF
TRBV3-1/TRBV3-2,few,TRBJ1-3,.,TGTGCCAGCAGCCTGAGGAGCTCTGGAAACACCATATATTTT,CASSLRSSGNTIYF
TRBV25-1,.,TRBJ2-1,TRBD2,TGTGCCAGCAGTGAATTTGGACTAGCGGAGGAGCAGTTCTTC,CASSEFGLAEEQFF
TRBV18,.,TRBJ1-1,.,TGTGCCAGCTCACCACCTCTGGGCGAAGCTTTCTTT,CASSPPLGEAFF
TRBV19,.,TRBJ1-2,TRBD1,TGTGCCAGTAGTCGAGGACAGGGCAGGTTTACTCTCTATGGCTACACCTTC,CASSRGQGRFTLYGYTF
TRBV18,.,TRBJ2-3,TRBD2,TGTGCCAGCTCACCAGCGGGAGTTCCAGATACGCAGTATTTT,CASSPAGVPDTQYF
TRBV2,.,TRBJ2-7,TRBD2,TGTGCCAGCAGTGGTACTAGCGGGAGTAACTACCACGAGCAGTACTTC,CASSGTSGSNYHEQYF
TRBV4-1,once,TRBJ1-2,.,TGCGCCAGCAGCCAAGATCTTGGAGACAGATTCTATGGCTACACCTTC,CASSQDLGDRFYGYTF
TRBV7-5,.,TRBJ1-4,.,TGTGTCAGAAGCTTAGGTGACAGGGTAAAGGTCGAAAAACTGTTTTTT,CVRSLGDRVKVEKLFF
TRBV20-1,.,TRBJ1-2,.,TGCAGTGCTTGGACAGACTATGGCTACACCTTC,CSAWTDYGYTF
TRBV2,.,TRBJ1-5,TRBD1,TGTGCCAGCACTCGGAGTTTTGGGACAGGCACTCAGCCCCAGCATTTT,CASTRSFGTGTQPQHF
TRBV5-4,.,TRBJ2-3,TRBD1,TGTGCCAGCAGCTTGCCGGGACAGGATACAGATACGCAGTATTTT,CASSLPGQDTDTQYF
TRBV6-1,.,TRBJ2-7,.,TGTGCCAGCAGTGAAGGTTTGGCCGGGGAGCTTCACGAGCAGTACTTC,CASSEGLAGELHEQYF
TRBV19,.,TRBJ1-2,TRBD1,TGTGCCAGCCAATCAGGGGGATACTATGGCTACACCTTC,CASQSGGYYGYTF
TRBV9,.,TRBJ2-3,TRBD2,TGTGCCAGCAGCCCCTGGACTAGCGGAACAGATACGCAGTATTTT,CASSPWTSGTDTQYF
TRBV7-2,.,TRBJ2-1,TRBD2,TGTGCCAGCAGCTCCTCGACCGGGACTAGTGGCTATGAGCAGTTCTTC,CASSSSTGTSGYEQFF
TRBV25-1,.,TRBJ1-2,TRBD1,TGTGCCAGCAGCGACCCCGGACAGGGGGACTATGGCTACACCTTC,CASSDPGQGDYGYTF
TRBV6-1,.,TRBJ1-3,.,TGTGCCAGCAGTGAACTGGCCCTCTCTGGAAACACCATATATTTT,CASSELALSGNTIYF
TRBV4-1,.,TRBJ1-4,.,TGCGCCAGCAGCCAAGAATTGGGGAGACTCCGCCGGGATGAAAAACTGTTTTTT,CASSQELGRLRRDEKLFF
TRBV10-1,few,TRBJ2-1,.,TGCGCCAGCAGGGGCACAGGCTCCTACAATGAGCAGTTCTTC,CASRGTGSYNEQFF
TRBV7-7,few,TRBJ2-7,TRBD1,TGTGCCAGCAGCTTGACAGGGGGCCTCGACGAGCAGTACTTC,CASSLTGGLDEQYF